This T cell receptor (beta chain) was captured in a study of T cell responses to AZD1222 COVID-19 vaccine. General study findings and limits: Per reports, nearly half of all spike-specific TCRs target regions that are unmutated in variants.

The CDR3 covers 12 residues. CDR1 and CDR2 (germline): PRHDT, FYEKMQ (reference sequence). V dropped 5 bases and J dropped 1 base, with 4 bases sitting between them. Profiling relied on immunoSEQ multiplex PCR, and the TCRdb table lists in-frame clones only, not all of them. Among 180,000 or so clones listed, 88% were seen once. About this clone: Its antigen is not identified.

This receptor was identified in an adult who received the AZD1222 COVID-19 vaccine. The gene calls are TRBV13 and TRBJ2-3; D is unclear. This specimen consisted of peripheral blood, obtained 28 days after the second AZD1222 dose. The chain's CDR3 is CASSPGTDTQYF. DNA for the CDR3: TGTGCCAGCAGCCCGGGCACAGATACGCAGTATTTT. The full variable domain, in which reference TRBV13 and TRBJ2-3 provide the parts outside the CDR3, is AAGVIQSPRHLIKEKRETATLKCYPIPRHDTVYWYQQGPGQDPQFLISFYEKMQSDKGSIPDRFSAQQFSDYHSELNMSSLELGDSALYFCASSPGTDTQYFGPGTRLTVL.